Following are 19 T cell receptor beta chains from one sample sequenced in a study of shared clonotypes between healthy human individuals. Assay used: immunoSEQ multiplex PCR; TCRdb lists only in-frame clones, some missing. The profile shows over 400,000 clones, about 72% of them singletons. The sample consisted of PBMCs. Every receptor here comes from a woman in her thirties or forties in good health. Some clones in this sample may be carry-over from other donors' samples.

The J gene is TRBJ2-7, the V gene TRBV18, with 11 bases lining up with TRBD2. This CDR3 has 15 residues. V was pared by 5 bases and J by 3 bases, with 6 bases of the junction left unmatched. Germline-derived CDR1 and CDR2 are KGHSH and LQKENI. This chain's CDR3 is CASSSGLAVHYEQYF. Here the CDR3 DNA reads TGTGCCAGCTCATCGGGACTAGCGGTCCACTACGAGCAGTACTTC.

This clone occurred a few times. The gene calls are TRBV7-9 and TRBJ2-3; 13 bases are shared with TRBD2. CDR1 and CDR2 (germline): SEHNR, FQNEAQ (reference sequence). This CDR3 is 16 amino acids long. Losses at the gene ends were 5 bases for V and 3 bases for J; bases not matched to a gene: 5. The CDR3: CASSPRGLAGTDTQYF. In nucleotides, the CDR3 is TGTGCCAGCAGCCCCCGGGGACTAGCGGGAACAGATACGCAGTATTTT.

The rearrangement uses TRBV5-1 and TRBJ2-1; TRBD2 aligns across 9 bases. There are 17 residues in the CDR3. The germline CDR1 and CDR2 sequences are SGHRS and YFSETQ. Trimming took 0 bases from V and 4 from J; bases not matched to a gene: 8. As DNA, the CDR3 is TGCGCCAGCAGCTTGGTCGGTAGCGGGAGTGGGTACAATGAGCAGTTCTTC. Protein product: CASSLVGSGSGYNEQFF.

The V gene is TRBV7-8, the J gene TRBJ2-7; 8 bases match TRBD2. CDR3 length equals 16 residues. J was trimmed by 4 bases and V by 5 bases; bases with no gene match: 13. The germline V gene has CDR1 SGHVS and CDR2 FQNEAQ. The DNA of the CDR3 is TGTGCCAGCAGCCTCCGAGGTGAGGCGGGAGGTTACGAGCAGTACTTC. Amino acids: CASSLRGEAGGYEQYF.

V usage is TRBV7-9 and J usage is TRBJ1-2; 11 bases align to TRBD1. CDR1 SEHNR and CDR2 FQNEAQ come from the germline V gene (reference sequence). Trimming cost V 5 bases and J 8 bases; bases outside gene matches: 13. The CDR3 consists of 16 residues. CDR3 region: CASSPLSGTGGLGYTF. The CDR3 nucleotides are TGTGCCAGCAGCCCATTATCCGGGACAGGGGGTCTCGGCTACACCTTC.

The chain combines TRBV6-6 with TRBJ2-7; D might be TRBD1 (6 bases). CDR1 and CDR2 from the germline V gene are MNHNY and SVGAGI (reference sequence). The CDR3 totals 16 residues. V lost 1 base, J lost 2 bases, and 15 bases lay in between. CDR3: CASSYWGHLKPYEQYF. DNA of the CDR3: TGTGCCAGCAGTTACTGGGGACATTTAAAACCCTACGAGCAGTACTTC.

This clone came up once. This chain uses TRBV5-1 with TRBJ2-5, with 8 bases lining up with TRBD1. Germline loops: CDR1 SGHRS, CDR2 YFSETQ. The V and J ends lost 3 bases and 5 bases, in that order; junction bases with no gene match: 12. CDR3 length: 16 residues. The CDR3 here is CASSSQTSGGRETQYF. The CDR3 coding sequence is TGCGCCAGCAGCTCCCAAACTTCAGGGGGCCGGGAGACCCAGTACTTC.

CDR3 loop: CASGTTNEKLFF. CDR3 sequence (DNA): TGTGCCAGCGGGACAACTAATGAAAAACTGTTTTTT. This chain joins TRBV6-1 and TRBJ1-4, with D uncertain. This CDR3 has 12 amino acids. Trimming left V 8 bases short and J 0 bases short, with 4 bases between. The germline CDR1 and CDR2 sequences are MNHNS and SASEGT.

As for this clone: Given a much more abundant clone one base away, this may be a read error. This sample also contains other DNA sequences that code for the same CDR3. The chain combines TRBV7-3 with TRBJ1-2; D is ambiguous. Germline loops: CDR1 SGHTA, CDR2 FQGTGA. This CDR3 region has 11 residues. CDR3 DNA sequence: TGTGCCAGTAGCTTACTTTATGGCTACACCTTC. Translation: CASSLLYGYTF.

V is TRBV6-5 and J is TRBJ2-3; 8 nucleotides match TRBD2. J lost 0 bases, V lost 2 bases, and 4 bases had no gene match. CDR3 length: 16 residues. Germline loops: CDR1 MNHEY, CDR2 SVGAGI. CDR3 amino acids: CASSYKSGSSTDTQYF. In DNA, the CDR3 is TGTGCCAGCAGTTACAAGAGCGGGAGCAGCACAGATACGCAGTATTTT.

This chain links TRBV28 with TRBJ2-1; D gene uncertain. This CDR3 contains 11 residues. Germline V gives CDR1 MDHEN, CDR2 SYDVKM. V lost 6 bases and J lost 7, with 7 bases in between. DNA of the CDR3: TGTGCCAGCAGAAGAGTTAATGAGCAGTTCTTC. Its translation is CASRRVNEQFF.

The rearrangement uses TRBV9 and TRBJ2-5; D may be TRBD1 or TRBD2 (5 bases each). Trimming shortened V by 0 bases and J by 5 bases, and 11 bases separated the two germline ends. CDR3 length: 14 amino acids. Germline V lookup: CDR1 SGDLS, CDR2 YYNGEE. In DNA form, the CDR3 reads TGTGCCAGCAGCGTAGGTGGGACGCGGGAGACCCAGTACTTC. Protein: CASSVGGTRETQYF. Full variable domain (missing parts from reference TRBV9 and TRBJ2-5): DSGVTQTPKHLITATGQRVTLRCSPRSGDLSVYWYQQSLDQGLQFLIQYYNGEERAKGNILERFSAQQFPDLHSELNLSSLELGDSALYFCASSVGGTRETQYFGPGTRLLVL.

V is TRBV5-1 and J is TRBJ2-2; 9 nucleotides agree with TRBD1. CDR3 length: 14 residues. The J segment lost 9 bases and the V segment lost 4 bases, leaving 7 bases of the junction unmatched. The germline V gene has CDR1 SGHRS and CDR2 YFSETQ. The CDR3 DNA sequence: TGCGCCAGCAGCGCCCCGGGACAGGGAAGGGAGCTGTTTTTT. As protein: CASSAPGQGRELFF.

V and J are TRBV7-7 and TRBJ2-2; no definite D call. Trimming took 3 bases from V and 4 from J, leaving 6 bases between them. Germline V gene sequence: CDR1 SSHAT, CDR2 FNYEAQ (reference sequence). The CDR3 runs 13 residues. CDR3 DNA sequence: TGTGCCAGCAGCTTGGAAGCCACCGGGGAGCTGTTTTTT. Protein product: CASSLEATGELFF. Together with reference TRBV7-7 and TRBJ2-2, the CDR3 gives the full variable domain: GAGVSQSPRYKVTKRGQDVTLRCDPISSHATLYWYQQALGQGPEFLTYFNYEAQPDKSGLPSDRFSAERPEGSISTLTIQRTEQRDSAMYRCASSLEATGELFFGEGSRLTVL.

This chain uses TRBV19 with TRBJ1-5; a possible D gene is TRBD1 (6 bases). Germline V gene data show CDR1 as LNHDA and CDR2 as SQIVND (reference sequence). CDR3 length: 14 amino acids. Trimming pared 2 bases from V and 4 bases from J, leaving 9 bases between. The CDR3 is CASSIQGQNQPQHF. The CDR3 DNA reads as TGTGCCAGTAGTATACAGGGGCAAAATCAGCCCCAGCATTTT.

The chain joins TRBV7-9 to TRBJ1-4; TRBD1 might be the D (5 bases). The V and J ends lost 1 base and 7 bases respectively, with 13 bases between them. This CDR3 region has 15 residues. Germline V gene sequence: CDR1 SEHNR, CDR2 FQNEAQ (reference sequence). The CDR3 coding sequence is TGTGCCAGCAGCTTAGAGGGTCAGGGTGGTGAAAAACTGTTTTTT. Its protein is CASSLEGQGGEKLFF.

This clone was counted once. The CDR3 region has the DNA TGTGCCAGCAGCGCTCCCGGGACACTCTACGAGCAGTACTTC. This codes for CASSAPGTLYEQYF. The J gene is TRBJ2-7, the V gene TRBV7-2, with D perhaps matching TRBD1 (6 bases). Germline assignment: CDR1 SGHTA and CDR2 FQGNSA. This CDR3 is 14 amino acids long. V shed 5 bases and J shed 3 bases, with 14 bases lying between them.

The chain joins TRBV7-8 to TRBJ2-4, with 12 bases aligning to TRBD2. The CDR3 runs 16 residues. Germline loops: CDR1 SGHVS, CDR2 FQNEAQ. The junction had 5 bases not matched to a gene; V was cut back by 5 bases and J by 3 bases. CDR3 residues: CASSLLLAGGKNIQYF. The DNA of the CDR3 is TGTGCCAGCAGCCTCCTACTAGCGGGAGGCAAAAACATTCAGTACTTC.

The chain joins TRBV6-1 to TRBJ1-2; no clear D gene. The CDR3 contains 15 residues. Germline-derived CDR1 and CDR2 are MNHNS and SASEGT. Trimming pared 2 bases from V and 0 bases from J, leaving 10 bases between. The CDR3 DNA sequence: TGTGCCAGCAGTGAAATTGGGGAAGCTAACTATGGCTACACCTTC. It is translated as CASSEIGEANYGYTF.